This T cell receptor beta chain came from a study of cytomegalovirus exposure and HLA in healthy donors. Overall study context: In an early release, HLA-typed donors contributed 75 million to 85 million unique TCR sequences.

PCR used 60 Vbeta primers and 13 Jbeta primers. Libraries were prepared by immunoSEQ multiplex PCR; TCRdb keeps only in-frame clonotypes and omits some of them. The sample holds under 150,000 clones, about four fifths seen once. Study-level findings and limits: In presence/absence analyses, roughly uniform sequencing depth across donors was assumed.

A note on this clone: Its antigen is still unknown.

Germline CDR1 is SNHLY and CDR2 is FYNNEI. This CDR3 has 16 residues. The V gene end was trimmed by 4 bases and the J gene end by 3 bases; junction bases not matched to a gene: 10. The chain combines TRBV2 with TRBJ2-5, with 8 nucleotides matching TRBD2. The sample taken for sequencing was PBMCs. The origin of this receptor is a male donor in good health and CMV-seronegative. The CDR3 DNA is TGTGCCAGCAGTGGCTCCGCTAGCGGGCACAAAGAGACCCAGTACTTC. This translates into CASSGSASGHKETQYF.